This passage covers 9 T cell receptor beta chains from one sample sequenced in a study of Ad26.COV2.S vaccination and SARS-CoV-2 variants. Described treatment: roughly 19 received Ad26.COV2.S at low or high dose, single or two shots; roughly five received placebo; per-sample allocation not given. Sampling was performed 63 days after the first vaccine or placebo injection. The data were produced by immunoSEQ multiplex PCR, yet TCRdb's version contains in-frame clones alone and is incomplete. The sample holds 300,000 to 350,000 clones; 86% are singletons and the top ten take 1.5% to 2.5%. This specimen consisted of peripheral blood, obtained in a trial of Ad26.COV2.S vaccine versus placebo. Receptors originate from a person aged 18-65 years who received the Ad26.COV2.S COVID-19 vaccine or a placebo.

The genes are TRBV5-1 and TRBJ2-3, with 12 positions matching TRBD2. The CDR3 is 19 amino acids. Losses at the gene ends were 4 bases for V and 0 bases for J; bases not matched to a gene: 12. CDR1 is SGHRS, CDR2 YFSETQ, per germline. The CDR3 DNA sequence: TGCGCCAGCAGCCCAGGACTAGCGGGGTTTAGTGGAAGCACAGATACGCAGTATTTT. Its protein product is CASSPGLAGFSGSTDTQYF.

The chain is built from TRBV14 and TRBJ2-1; 10 bases are shared with TRBD2. This CDR3 contains 18 residues. CDR1 and CDR2 (germline): SGHDN, FVKESK. V lost 4 bases to trimming and J lost 1 base; unmatched junction nucleotides: 10. CDR3 nucleotides: TGTGCCAGCAGCCCCCGGAAGCGGGGGGGCATATCCTACAATGAGCAGTTCTTC. Its protein is CASSPRKRGGISYNEQFF.

The genes are TRBV12-3 or TRBV12-4 and TRBJ1-1; 7 bases are a match to TRBD1. CDR3 size: 12 residues. The trim removed 6 bases at V and 10 bases at J, leaving 8 bases unmatched. This chain's CDR3 is CASSNAGGTAFF. The CDR3 DNA reads as TGTGCCAGCAGCAACGCAGGGGGTACAGCTTTCTTT.

The rearrangement links TRBV4-1 to TRBJ2-7, with 11 bases identical to TRBD2. This CDR3 spans 16 amino acids. V lost 3 bases, J lost 2 bases, and 6 bases stayed unmatched. The germline CDR1 and CDR2 sequences are MGHRA and YSYEKL. The CDR3 is CASSHLASGGTYEQYF. The CDR3 DNA follows: TGCGCCAGCAGCCACCTTGCTAGCGGGGGGACCTACGAGCAGTACTTC.

The J gene is TRBJ2-7, the V gene TRBV11-2; 7 nucleotides line up with TRBD1. The trim removed 2 bases at V and 4 bases at J, leaving 2 bases unmatched. Germline V gene sequence: CDR1 SGHAT, CDR2 FQNNGV. There are 13 residues in the CDR3. The CDR3 spells CASSLRQGYEQYF. The CDR3 DNA reads as TGTGCCAGCAGCTTACGACAGGGTTACGAGCAGTACTTC. Filled out from reference TRBV11-2 and TRBJ2-7, the complete variable domain reads EAGVAQSPRYKIIEKRQSVAFWCNPISGHATLYWYQQILGQGPKLLIQFQNNGVVDDSQLPKDRFSAERLKGVDSTLKIQPAKLEDSAVYLCASSLRQGYEQYFGPGTRLTVT.

CDR3 in DNA: TGTGCCAGCTCACCACCCCAGGGTAGAGAGCAGTACTTC. It is translated as CASSPPQGREQYF. V is TRBV18 and J is TRBJ2-7; TRBD1 might be the D (5 bases). Germline V gene sequence: CDR1 KGHSH, CDR2 LQKENI. The V gene lost 0 bases and the J gene lost 7 bases, with 10 bases spanning the gap. The CDR3 extends over 13 amino acids.

CDR3 residues: CSVGTQTHEQYF. The CDR3 DNA reads TGCAGCGTTGGCACTCAAACTCACGAGCAGTACTTC. This chain links TRBV29-1 with TRBJ2-7; D gene ambiguous. CDR1 is SQVTM, CDR2 ANQGSEA, per germline. The germline V and J ends were trimmed by 4 bases and 5 bases, with 12 bases remaining between them. The CDR3 is 12 amino acids.

This chain connects TRBV7-2 to TRBJ2-3; D unclear. The CDR3 has 17 amino acids. Germline CDR1 SGHTA, CDR2 FQGNSA. Trimming removed 1 base from V and 3 bases from J, with 17 bases in between. Written as DNA, the CDR3 is TGTGCCAGCAGCTTAGGGCAGACCCGATTTATAACAGATACGCAGTATTTT. It is translated as CASSLGQTRFITDTQYF.

The genes are TRBV19 and TRBJ1-5; a weak D match, TRBD1 (6 bases). V shed 6 bases and J shed 7 bases, with 10 bases lying between them. The CDR3 consists of 12 residues. Germline lookup yields CDR1 LNHDA and CDR2 SQIVND (reference sequence). In nucleotides, the CDR3 is TGTGCCAGTAGGTCAGGGGAACAGCCCCAGCATTTT. It encodes CASRSGEQPQHF. The complete variable domain, with remaining parts taken from reference TRBV19 and TRBJ1-5, reads DGGITQSPKYLFRKEGQNVTLSCEQNLNHDAMYWYRQDPGQGLRLIYYSQIVNDFQKGDIAEGYSVSREKKESFPLTVTSAQKNPTAFYLCASRSGEQPQHFGDGTRLSIL.